This T cell receptor (beta chain) appears in the sequencing data of a study of blood T cells in healthy people across ages. Study-wide points: Naive CD4+ cells and diversity were both higher in long-lived donors than in aged donors.

In the case of this clonotype: What it binds is not known.

The authors ran a second PCR of 7 to 11 cycles using a sample-barcoded 5' primer and a J-beta primer mix. TCRdb reprocessed the 5' RACE reads with MiXCR, giving one entry per CDR3 protein. The sample lists 800,000 or so distinct CDR3 sequences, about 42% seen once, with 15% to 20% in the top ten. V was pared by 2 bases and J by 4 bases, with 18 bases between. The CDR3 is 16 residues long. Germline loops: CDR1 SGHDT, CDR2 YYEEEE. The donors, all healthy, were Caucasians living in Russia, aged about 6 to 95. Sample: blood. The receptor was derived from an elderly man in good health. The chain combines TRBV5-6 with TRBJ1-1, with D possibly being TRBD1 (5 bases). The CDR3 DNA sequence: TGTGCCAGCAGCTTTTTTGATAGGGGCACGGGCACTGAAGCTTTCTTT. Translated, it gives CASSFFDRGTGTEAFF.